This TCR beta chain stems from a study of blood T cells in healthy people across ages. Overall study: Template-switching capture recovered about one barcoded beta molecule per two T cells.

Study results and limitations: Changes seen in expanded clonotypes were possibly confounded by donor CMV status left unknown.

All donors came from Russia, were Caucasian and healthy, and spanned ages roughly 6 to 95. A minimum of 7 million PBMCs was isolated per sample. A J-beta primer mix and a sample-barcoded 5' primer were used in a second PCR of about 7 to 11 cycles. Each CDR3 protein is one row after TCRdb ran MiXCR on the 5' RACE reads. The sample shows 700,000 to 950,000 distinct CDR3 sequences, roughly 60% of them seen only once. This clonotype has only a few counts. Its antigen is currently unknown. This CDR3 is built from 12 residues. CDR1 and CDR2 from the germline V gene are DFQATT and SNEGSKA (reference sequence).

The rearrangement uses TRBV20-1 and TRBJ2-5; TRBD1 might be the D (6 bases). The assigned J gene may be wrong: the sequence end matches TRBJ2-7 better. This sequence originates from a man aged 30-40 years in good health. The sequenced material came from blood. The CDR3 here is CSARSGAYEQYF. CDR3 in DNA: TGCAGTGCTAGATCAGGGGCGTACGAGCAGTACTTC.